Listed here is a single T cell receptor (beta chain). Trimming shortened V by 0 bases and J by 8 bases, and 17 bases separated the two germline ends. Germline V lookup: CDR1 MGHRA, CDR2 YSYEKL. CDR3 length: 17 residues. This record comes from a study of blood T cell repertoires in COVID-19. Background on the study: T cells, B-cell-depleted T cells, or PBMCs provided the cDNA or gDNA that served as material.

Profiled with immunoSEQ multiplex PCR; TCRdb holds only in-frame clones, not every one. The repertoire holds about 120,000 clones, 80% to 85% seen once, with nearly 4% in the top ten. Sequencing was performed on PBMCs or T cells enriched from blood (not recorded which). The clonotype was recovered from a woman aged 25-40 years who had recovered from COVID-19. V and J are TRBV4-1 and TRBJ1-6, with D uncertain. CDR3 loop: CASSQDRRSTYYSPLHF. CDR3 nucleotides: TGCGCCAGCAGCCAAGATAGGAGGAGTACCTACTATTCACCCCTCCACTTT.